The clone carrying this TCR beta chain has just a few counts. Its cognate antigen is unknown. The length of the CDR3 is 12 residues. Germline V lookup: CDR1 MDHEN, CDR2 SYDVKM. The V gene lost 4 bases and the J gene lost 9 bases, with 12 bases spanning the gap. This specimen belongs to a study of T cells after yellow fever vaccination. Study-wide findings and caveats: The secondary response was weaker, and its peak arrived faster, on day 5 versus 15. There was a possibility that FACS-sorted repertoires contained abundant clonotypes contaminating from the bulk population. At approximately 96% for CD4 and 75% to 90% for CD8, most primary-vaccination clones showed up again after the booster.

5'RACE template switching produced TCR cDNA carrying a universal primer site and UMIs. MiXCR, applied by TCRdb to the 5' RACE reads, yields one record per CDR3 protein. The sample has under 350,000 distinct CDR3 sequences, roughly 4.3% seen once. The V call is TRBV28, the J call TRBJ2-5; D might be TRBD2 (5 bases). The clonotype originates from a young man who received the YFV17D yellow fever vaccine. This material consisted of PBMCs, taken 5 days after the yellow fever booster vaccination. CDR3 in amino acids: CASSSPPGAQYF. The CDR3 DNA reads TGTGCCAGCAGTTCCCCCCCCGGGGCCCAGTACTTC.